The 11 T cell receptor beta chains reported below all come from one sample, sequenced in a study of T cells in women clearing cervical HPV infection. Data came from immunoSEQ multiplex PCR; TCRdb stores just in-frame clones and leaves some out. The listing contains tens of thousands of clones. The sequenced sample consisted of blood buffy coat. The receptors stem from a woman aged 18 to 75 with a cervical HPV16 infection that either progressed to CIN3+ or cleared (not recorded which).

With regard to this clone: Sequencing ends 3 residues short of the CDR3 end; the germline J gene provides the rest. The V gene is TRBV2, the J gene TRBJ1-5; possible D gene TRBD1, 5 bases. The CDR3 has 14 amino acids. Trimming pared 3 bases from V and 5 bases from J, leaving 11 bases between. CDR1 is SNHLY and CDR2 is FYNNEI in the germline V gene. The CDR3 bases that were read are TGTGCCAGCAGTGACAGGGTGGTGGATCAGCCC. The encoded protein is CASSDRVVDQP. The full CDR3 sequence reads CASSDRVVDQPQHF.

On this clone itself: The sequenced fragment ends 3 residues before the CDR3 boundary, so the rest is inferred from the germline J gene. V is TRBV18 and J is TRBJ2-5; D remains unclear. V was pared by 2 bases and J by 5 bases, with 6 bases between. The germline CDR1 and CDR2 sequences are KGHSH and LQKENI. CDR3 length: 12 residues. The covered CDR3 bases are TGTGCCAGCTCACCAATCAGGGAGACC. Translating gives CASSPIRET. The CDR3 in its entirety is CASSPIRETQYF.

A remark on this clone: Read sequence stops 3 residues before the CDR3 end, and the germline J gene provides the missing end. The rearrangement uses TRBV3-1 (or the pseudogene TRBV3-2) and TRBJ2-1; tentatively, D is TRBD1 (5 bases). This CDR3 has 15 amino acids. V was shortened by 0 bases and J by 0 bases, with 6 bases between the two germline ends. Germline CDR1 and CDR2: LGHDT and YNNKEL (reference sequence). The part of the CDR3 DNA that was read is TGTGCCAGCAGCCAAGATGGGGCCTCCTACAATGAG. Protein product: CASSQDGASYNE. The whole CDR3 reads CASSQDGASYNEQFF.

CDR3: CASSATSGSNNEQFF. The covered CDR3 bases are TGTGCCAGCAGCGCAACTAGCGGGAGCAACAATGAG. The V and J genes are TRBV7-2 and TRBJ2-1; 11 nucleotides agree with TRBD2. Sequencing ends 3 residues short of the CDR3 end; the germline J gene provides the rest. The CDR3 is made up of 15 amino acids. Germline V lookup: CDR1 SGHTA, CDR2 FQGNSA. Germline trimming cut 5 bases from V and 5 bases from J; bases unmatched to any gene: 5.

In the case of this clone: The sequenced fragment ends 3 residues before the CDR3 boundary, so the rest is inferred from the germline J gene. V and J are TRBV11-2 and TRBJ1-2; perhaps TRBD1 as D (6 bases). Trimming stripped 0 bases from V and 3 bases from J, with 8 bases between. The germline V gene has CDR1 SGHAT and CDR2 FQNNGV. This CDR3 spans 14 amino acids. The sequenced CDR3 bases are TGTGCCAGCAGCTTAGATGGGGGCTACTATGGC. Protein: CASSLDGGYYG. The entire CDR3 sequence reads CASSLDGGYYGYTF. The full variable domain, its missing parts supplied by reference TRBV11-2 and TRBJ1-2, is EAGVAQSPRYKIIEKRQSVAFWCNPISGHATLYWYQQILGQGPKLLIQFQNNGVVDDSQLPKDRFSAERLKGVDSTLKIQPAKLEDSAVYLCASSLDGGYYGYTFGSGTRLTVV.

A note on this clone: The read ends 3 residues early relative to the CDR3; the germline J gene fills the gap. This chain connects TRBV6-1 to TRBJ2-3, with TRBD2 matching 7 bases. The germline CDR1 and CDR2 sequences are MNHNS and SASEGT. The junction had 1 base not matched to a gene; V was cut back by 0 bases and J by 4 bases. The CDR3 has 14 amino acids. CDR3 DNA (partial): TGTGCCAGCAGTGAAGCGGCGGGAGCAGATACG. Translating it yields CASSEAAGADT. The whole CDR3 region reads CASSEAAGADTQYF.

Concerning this clone: The read ends 3 residues shy of where the CDR3 ends; the end is completed using the germline J gene. The chain couples TRBV20-1 to TRBJ1-1; D possibly corresponds to TRBD1 (5 bases). The germline gives CDR1 DFQATT, CDR2 SNEGSKA (reference sequence). This CDR3 has 13 residues. Trimming removed 7 bases at V and 3 bases at J, with 15 bases between. CDR3 residues: CSEKTGDDTEAFF. The sequenced CDR3 bases are TGCAGTGAGAAGACGGGGGATGACACTGAA.

As regards this clone: The CDR3 is cut off 3 residues early in the read; its end comes from the germline J gene. The rearrangement uses TRBV7-9 and TRBJ2-7; the D is unclear. Between the trimmed V and J ends, which lost 1 base and 0 bases, there was a span of 7 bases. Germline CDR1 is SEHNR and CDR2 is FQNEAQ (reference sequence). The CDR3 is 14 residues long. This chain's CDR3 is CASSLDQSSYEQYF. The sequenced CDR3 bases are TGTGCCAGCAGCTTAGACCAGAGCTCCTACGAG.

As concerns this clone: Sequencing ends 3 residues short of the CDR3 end; the germline J gene provides the rest. The chain recombines TRBV7-9 with TRBJ1-2; a weak D match, TRBD1 (6 bases). Germline loops: CDR1 SEHNR, CDR2 FQNEAQ (reference sequence). The CDR3 extends over 14 amino acids. Deletions cut 5 bases from V and 2 bases from J, with 12 bases between. Here the CDR3 reads CASSQQGMNYGYTF. The sequenced part of the CDR3 DNA is TGTGCCAGCAGCCAACAGGGAATGAACTATGGC.

CDR3 amino acids: CASSLVGTRGGEQYF. Partial CDR3 DNA: TGTGCCAGCAGCTTAGTGGGGACTAGAGGGGGCGAG. V gene TRBV7-2 combines with J gene TRBJ2-7; 8 bases align to TRBD2. The read halts 3 residues ahead of the CDR3 end, with the missing end drawn from the germline J gene. CDR3 length equals 15 residues. Germline values: CDR1 SGHTA, CDR2 FQGNSA. Losses at the gene ends were 1 base for V and 6 bases for J; bases not matched to a gene: 8.

Comments on this clone: Read sequence stops 3 residues before the CDR3 end, and the germline J gene provides the missing end. This rearrangement joins TRBV18 to TRBJ2-1, with 8 bases that match TRBD2. Germline V gene data show CDR1 as KGHSH and CDR2 as LQKENI. CDR3 length equals 16 residues. The trim removed 4 bases at V and 5 bases at J, leaving 10 bases unmatched. The CDR3 sequence is CASSLAGGGNDNEQFF. CDR3 DNA, as far as it was read: TGTGCCAGCTCACTGGCTGGCGGGGGGAACGACAATGAG.